This T cell receptor beta chain was recorded in a study of Ad26.COV2.S vaccination and SARS-CoV-2 variants. Study-level background: Participants got Ad26.COV2.S intramuscularly, once or twice 56 days apart. Study findings and constraints: Placebo recipients trailed vaccine recipients in spike-specific TCR breadth.

Regarding this clone: Antigen specificity is unknown.

Germline V gene sequence: CDR1 MNHEY, CDR2 SVGEGT. The CDR3 contains 13 residues. V dropped 3 bases and J dropped 3 bases, with 8 bases sitting between them. Some clones are missing from TCRdb's copy, which holds only in-frame ones; the method was immunoSEQ multiplex PCR. The table has about 350,000 clones, around 89% seen once. As for treatment: about 20 received Ad26.COV2.S at low or high dose, single or two shots; roughly five received placebo; per-sample allocation not given. All samples were drawn on day 63, counting from the first vaccine or placebo injection. Boston supplied an adult donor aged 18-55 years.

The sequencing here drew on peripheral blood, taken in a trial of Ad26.COV2.S vaccine versus placebo. The clonotype originates from a person between 18 and 60 years old who received the Ad26.COV2.S COVID-19 vaccine or a placebo. The chain combines TRBV6-2 or TRBV6-3 with TRBJ1-1, with D possibly being TRBD1 (5 bases). CDR3 protein: CASSYEGDTEAFF. In nucleotides, the CDR3 is TGTGCCAGCAGTTATGAAGGGGACACTGAAGCTTTCTTT.